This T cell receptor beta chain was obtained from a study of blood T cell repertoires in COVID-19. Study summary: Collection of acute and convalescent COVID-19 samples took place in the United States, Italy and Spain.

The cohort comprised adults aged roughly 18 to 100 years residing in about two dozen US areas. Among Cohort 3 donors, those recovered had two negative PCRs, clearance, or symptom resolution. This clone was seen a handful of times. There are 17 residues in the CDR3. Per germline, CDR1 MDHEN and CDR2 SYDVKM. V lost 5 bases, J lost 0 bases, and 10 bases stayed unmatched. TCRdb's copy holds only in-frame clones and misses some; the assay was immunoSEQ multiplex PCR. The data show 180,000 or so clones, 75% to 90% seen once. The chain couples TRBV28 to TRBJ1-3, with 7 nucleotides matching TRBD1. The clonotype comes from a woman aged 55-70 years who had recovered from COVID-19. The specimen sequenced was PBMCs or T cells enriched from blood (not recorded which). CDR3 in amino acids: CASSPLGQLLSGNTIYF. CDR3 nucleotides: TGTGCCAGCAGTCCACTGGGACAGCTCCTCTCTGGAAACACCATATATTTT.